Following are 14 T cell receptor beta chains from one sample sequenced in a study of blood T cell repertoires in COVID-19. Clones were sequenced by immunoSEQ multiplex PCR, and TCRdb holds only the in-frame ones, with some missing. The repertoire includes tens of thousands of clones, 70% to 85% of them detected once, and 7.4% sits in the top ten. Sequenced input: peripheral blood. These receptors were obtained from an older woman with acute or convalescent COVID-19.

This chain uses TRBV9 with TRBJ2-3; 8 nucleotides line up with TRBD2. The trim removed 3 bases at V and 3 bases at J, leaving 12 bases unmatched. Per the germline V gene, CDR1 is SGDLS and CDR2 is YYNGEE. The CDR3 sequence is 17 residues long. DNA of the CDR3: TGTGCCAGCAGCGCCTCCGGGGGCGGGGGGCCTACAGATACGCAGTATTTT. It codes for CASSASGGGGPTDTQYF.

The chain links TRBV5-1 to TRBJ1-2; TRBD1 might be the D (5 bases). CDR1 is SGHRS, CDR2 YFSETQ, per germline. V was pared by 2 bases and J by 6 bases, with 14 bases between. The CDR3 runs to 14 residues. CDR3 loop: CASSFQTVGNGYTF. The CDR3 DNA reads as TGCGCCAGCAGCTTCCAGACAGTAGGGAATGGCTACACCTTC.

The rearrangement links TRBV6-2 or TRBV6-3 to TRBJ1-1; D not certain. CDR1 and CDR2 from the germline V gene are MNHEY and SVGEGT. This CDR3 contains 14 residues. V was pared by 5 bases and J by 1 base, with 11 bases between. The CDR3: CASSLASGNTEAFF. The CDR3 DNA is TGTGCCAGCAGTCTTGCGTCAGGGAACACTGAAGCTTTCTTT.

The gene calls are TRBV19 and TRBJ1-2; possibly TRBD1 for D (6 bases). V was clipped by 6 bases and J by 7 bases, with 12 bases between them. Germline V gene data show CDR1 as LNHDA and CDR2 as SQIVND (reference sequence). The CDR3 loop spans 12 amino acids. The CDR3 DNA sequence: TGTGCCAGTAGGAACAGGGAGAGTGGCTACACCTTC. Amino acid sequence: CASRNRESGYTF.

This rearrangement joins TRBV5-1 to TRBJ2-7, with 8 bases fitting TRBD1. With 2 bases clipped from V and 0 bases from J, the junction kept 1 base outside the gene matches. Germline-derived CDR1 and CDR2 are SGHRS and YFSETQ. The CDR3 extends over 14 amino acids. CDR3 loop: CASSLGQGSYEQYF. The CDR3 DNA is TGCGCCAGCAGCTTAGGACAGGGCTCCTACGAGCAGTACTTC.

V usage is TRBV6-5 and J usage is TRBJ1-5; TRBD1 agrees at 9 bases. The CDR3 has 14 amino acids. After removal of 6 bases from V and 8 bases from J, the junction contained 8 bases not matched to a gene. Germline assignment: CDR1 MNHEY and CDR2 SVGAGI. CDR3 nucleotides: TGTGCCAGCAGAATTAACAGGGGGCTTAAGCCCCAGCATTTT. Translation gives CASRINRGLKPQHF.

The CDR3 loop reads CAWREDRGSEAFF. For the CDR3, the DNA is TGTGCCTGGAGGGAAGACAGGGGGTCTGAAGCTTTCTTT. This chain connects TRBV30 to TRBJ1-1; 9 bases map to TRBD1. The CDR3 is made up of 13 amino acids. V was pared by 3 bases and J by 6 bases, with 5 bases of the junction left unmatched. Germline CDR1 and CDR2: GTSNPN and SVGIG (reference sequence).

This sequence joins TRBV10-3 and TRBJ2-5; TRBD2 aligns across 14 bases. This CDR3 comprises 18 residues. Unmatched junction bases numbered 4, after V lost 0 bases and J lost 1 base. Germline CDR1 reads ENHRY; CDR2 reads SYGVKD. The DNA for the CDR3 is TGTGCCATCAGTGAGTCTGGACTAGCGGGGGGAACCCAAGAGACCCAGTACTTC. Protein product: CAISESGLAGGTQETQYF.

The chain couples TRBV21-1 to TRBJ1-2; the D call in the table, TRBD1, was not verified against the DNA. TRBV21-1 represents a pseudogene. The CDR3 extends over 17 amino acids. Written as DNA, the CDR3 is TGTGCCAGCAGCAAGTCCAGGGGGCGCTCACCCTGTCATGGCTACACCTTC. Residues: CASSKSRGRSPCHGYTF.

CDR3 bases: TGCGCCAGCAGCACCGGGACTAGCGGGTTCCCCACAGATACGCAGTATTTT. The encoded protein is CASSTGTSGFPTDTQYF. The chain links TRBV5-1 to TRBJ2-3, with 12 nucleotides matching TRBD2. V dropped 4 bases and J dropped 2; count of bases not matched to a gene: 8. CDR1 SGHRS and CDR2 YFSETQ come from the germline V gene. This CDR3 is built from 17 residues.

The chain recombines TRBV5-6 with TRBJ2-1; D perhaps matches TRBD2 (6 bases). Deletions cut 3 bases from V and 4 bases from J, with 11 bases between. The CDR3 runs 14 residues. Germline V gene lookup returns CDR1 SGHDT and CDR2 YYEEEE. The CDR3 sequence is CASSWGVNYNEQFF. The CDR3, as DNA: TGTGCCAGCAGCTGGGGGGTCAATTACAATGAGCAGTTCTTC.

The chain links TRBV2 to TRBJ1-2, with 10 bases identical to TRBD1. V trimming: 2 bases; J trimming: 10 bases; junction bases outside the gene matches: 10. This CDR3 has 15 residues. Germline V gene data show CDR1 as SNHLY and CDR2 as FYNNEI. CDR3 nucleotides: TGTGCCAGCAGTGAATCGACAGGGGGCCAATTCGACTACACCTTC. Protein sequence: CASSESTGGQFDYTF.

The V gene is TRBV5-1, the J gene TRBJ2-7, with D maybe TRBD1 (5 bases). The ends were cut back, 4 bases at V and 0 bases at J, with 11 bases in the middle. Germline CDR1 is SGHRS and CDR2 is YFSETQ. The CDR3 sequence is 14 residues long. CDR3 residues: CASSEMTASYEQYF. CDR3 bases: TGCGCCAGCAGCGAAATGACAGCCTCCTACGAGCAGTACTTC.

The chain is built from TRBV5-1 and TRBJ1-1, with D perhaps matching TRBD1 (5 bases). This CDR3 region has 13 residues. CDR1 and CDR2 from the germline V gene are SGHRS and YFSETQ. Trimming shortened V by 4 bases and J by 2 bases, and 9 bases separated the two germline ends. The CDR3 here is CASSTGTNTEAFF. In DNA form, the CDR3 reads TGCGCCAGCAGCACGGGGACTAACACTGAAGCTTTCTTT. The full variable domain, completed using reference TRBV5-1 and TRBJ1-1, is KAGVTQTPRYLIKTRGQQVTLSCSPISGHRSVSWYQQTPGQGLQFLFEYFSETQRNKGNFPGRFSGRQFSNSRSEMNVSTLELGDSALYLCASSTGTNTEAFFGQGTRLTVV.